What follows is one TCR beta chain and its context. Its antigen is currently unknown. This table comes from immunoSEQ multiplex PCR, and its TCRdb copy is limited to in-frame clones, with some not included. The table includes about 120,000 clones, roughly 84% detected once. These data are taken from a study of T cell responses to AZD1222 COVID-19 vaccine. Study at large: The analysis combined second doses at about 4 or about 12 weeks.

Germline V gene lookup returns CDR1 SGHTA and CDR2 FQGNSA. V was cut by 5 bases and J by 5 bases, with 18 bases left in between. The CDR3 consists of 15 residues. Findings of the study overall: Repertoires were sampled only after the peak T cell response. White British ancestry dominated among donors, who included more females, and clonal diversity was possibly underestimated.

Sample: peripheral blood, taken on day 0 of AZD1222 vaccination. The clonotype originates from an adult in good health. The V call is TRBV7-2, the J call TRBJ1-2; possibly TRBD1 for D (5 bases). The CDR3 sequence is CASSLRDPLMYGYTF. In DNA form, the CDR3 reads TGTGCCAGCAGCCTCCGGGACCCGCTGATGTATGGCTACACCTTC.